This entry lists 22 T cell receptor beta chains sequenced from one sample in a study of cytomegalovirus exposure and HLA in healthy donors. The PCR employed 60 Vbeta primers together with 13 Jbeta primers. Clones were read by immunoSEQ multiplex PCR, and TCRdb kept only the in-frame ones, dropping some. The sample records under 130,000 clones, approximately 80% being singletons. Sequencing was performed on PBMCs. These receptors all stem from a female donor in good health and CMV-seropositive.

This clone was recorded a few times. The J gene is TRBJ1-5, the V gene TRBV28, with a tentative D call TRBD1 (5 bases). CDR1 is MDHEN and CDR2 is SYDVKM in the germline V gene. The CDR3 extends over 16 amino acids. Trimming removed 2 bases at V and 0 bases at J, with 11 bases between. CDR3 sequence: CASSLERGRSNQPQHF. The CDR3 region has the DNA TGTGCCAGCAGTTTAGAGCGGGGACGTAGCAATCAGCCCCAGCATTTT. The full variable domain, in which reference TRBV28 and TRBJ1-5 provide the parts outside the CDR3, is DVKVTQSSRYLVKRTGEKVFLECVQDMDHENMFWYRQDPGLGLRLIYFSYDVKMKEKGDIPEGYSVSREKKERFSLILESASTNQTSMYLCASSLERGRSNQPQHFGDGTRLSIL.

In DNA form, the CDR3 reads TGTGCCAGCAGTTTAGCTGGACTGCGGTACTTC. It yields the protein CASSLAGLRYF. This sequence joins TRBV28 and TRBJ2-5; maybe TRBD2 (5 bases). Germline-derived CDR1 and CDR2 are MDHEN and SYDVKM. CDR3 size: 11 residues. V lost 2 bases and J 13 bases, leaving 11 bases between the germline ends.

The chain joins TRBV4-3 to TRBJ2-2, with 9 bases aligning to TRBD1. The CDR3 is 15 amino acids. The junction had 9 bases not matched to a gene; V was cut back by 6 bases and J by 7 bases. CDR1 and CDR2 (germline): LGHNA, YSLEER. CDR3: CASRVITGGFGELFF. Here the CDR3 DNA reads TGCGCCAGCAGGGTTATTACAGGGGGCTTCGGGGAGCTGTTTTTT.

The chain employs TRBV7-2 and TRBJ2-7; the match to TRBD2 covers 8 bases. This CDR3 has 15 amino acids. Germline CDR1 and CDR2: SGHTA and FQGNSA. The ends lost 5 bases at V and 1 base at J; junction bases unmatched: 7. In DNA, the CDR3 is TGTGCCAGCAGCCGGGGGGGCAGGAGTTCCTACGAGCAGTACTTC. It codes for CASSRGGRSSYEQYF.

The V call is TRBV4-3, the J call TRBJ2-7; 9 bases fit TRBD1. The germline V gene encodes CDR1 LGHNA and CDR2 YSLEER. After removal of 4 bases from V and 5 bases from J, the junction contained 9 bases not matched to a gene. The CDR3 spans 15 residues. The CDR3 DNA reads TGCGCCAGCAGCCTATCCGGGACAGGGTCTCACGAGCAGTACTTC. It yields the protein CASSLSGTGSHEQYF.

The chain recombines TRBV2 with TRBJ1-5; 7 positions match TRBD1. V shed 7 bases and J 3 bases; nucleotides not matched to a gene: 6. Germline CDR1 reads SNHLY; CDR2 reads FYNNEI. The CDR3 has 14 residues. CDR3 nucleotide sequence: TGTGCCAGCACTCGTACAGGGGTCAATCAGCCCCAGCATTTT. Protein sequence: CASTRTGVNQPQHF. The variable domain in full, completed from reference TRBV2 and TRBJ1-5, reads EPEVTQTPSHQVTQMGQEVILRCVPISNHLYFYWYRQILGQKVEFLVSFYNNEISEKSEIFDDQFSVERPDGSNFTLKIRSTKLEDSAMYFCASTRTGVNQPQHFGDGTRLSIL.

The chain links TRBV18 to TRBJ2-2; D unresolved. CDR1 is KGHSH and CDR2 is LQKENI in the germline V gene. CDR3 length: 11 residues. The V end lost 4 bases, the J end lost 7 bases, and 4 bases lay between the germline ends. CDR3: CASSRSGELFF. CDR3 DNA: TGTGCCAGCTCACGGAGCGGGGAGCTGTTTTTT.

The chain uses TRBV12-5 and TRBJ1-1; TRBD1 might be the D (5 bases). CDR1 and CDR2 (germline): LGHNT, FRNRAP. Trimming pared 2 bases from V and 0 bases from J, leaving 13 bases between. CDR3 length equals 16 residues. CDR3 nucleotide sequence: TGTGCTAGTGGTTTGCCCCAGACAGCCATGAACACTGAAGCTTTCTTT. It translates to CASGLPQTAMNTEAFF.

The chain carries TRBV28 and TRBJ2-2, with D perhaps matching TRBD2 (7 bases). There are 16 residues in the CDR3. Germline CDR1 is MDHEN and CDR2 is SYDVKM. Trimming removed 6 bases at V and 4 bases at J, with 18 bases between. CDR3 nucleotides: TGTGCCAGCAGCCCCTGGGGGGGGCAGGCCACCGGGGAGCTGTTTTTT. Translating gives CASSPWGGQATGELFF.

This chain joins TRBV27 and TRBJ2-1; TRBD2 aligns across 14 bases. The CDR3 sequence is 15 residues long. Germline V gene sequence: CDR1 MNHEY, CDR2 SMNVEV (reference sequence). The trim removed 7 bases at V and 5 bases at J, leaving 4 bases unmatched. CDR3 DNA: TGTGCCAGCACCTGGACTAGCGGGGGGAACAATGAGCAGTTCTTC. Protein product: CASTWTSGGNNEQFF.

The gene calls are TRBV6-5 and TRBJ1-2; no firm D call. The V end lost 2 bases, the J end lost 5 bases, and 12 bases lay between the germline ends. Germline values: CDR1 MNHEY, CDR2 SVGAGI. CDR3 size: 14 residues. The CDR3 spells CASSYDTRRYGYTF. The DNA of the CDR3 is TGTGCCAGCAGTTACGATACCAGGAGGTATGGCTACACCTTC.

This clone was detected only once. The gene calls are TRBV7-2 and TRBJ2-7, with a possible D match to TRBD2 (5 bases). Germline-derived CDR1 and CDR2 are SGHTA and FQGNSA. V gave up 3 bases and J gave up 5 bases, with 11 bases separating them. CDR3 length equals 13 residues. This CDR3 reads CASSLLGLHEQYF. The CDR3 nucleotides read TGTGCCAGCAGCTTGTTAGGACTCCACGAGCAGTACTTC.

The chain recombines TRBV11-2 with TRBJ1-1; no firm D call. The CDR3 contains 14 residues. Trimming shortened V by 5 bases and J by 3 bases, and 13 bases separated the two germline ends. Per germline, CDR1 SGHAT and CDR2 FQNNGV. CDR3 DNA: TGTGCCAGCAGCCGGAGACTAGCCGACACTGAAGCTTTCTTT. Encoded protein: CASSRRLADTEAFF.

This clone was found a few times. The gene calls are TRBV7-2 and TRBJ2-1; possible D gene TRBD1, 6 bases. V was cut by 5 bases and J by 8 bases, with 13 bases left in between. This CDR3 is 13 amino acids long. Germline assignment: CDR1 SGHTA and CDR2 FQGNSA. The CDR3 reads CASSPTGSHEQFF. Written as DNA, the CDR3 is TGTGCCAGCAGCCCCACAGGGAGCCATGAGCAGTTCTTC.

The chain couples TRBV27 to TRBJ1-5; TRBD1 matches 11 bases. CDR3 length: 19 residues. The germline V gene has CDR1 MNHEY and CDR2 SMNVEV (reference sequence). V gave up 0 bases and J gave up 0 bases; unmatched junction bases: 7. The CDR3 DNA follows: TGTGCCAGCAGTTTATCGCGGACAGGGGGCCTTCTTAGCAATCAGCCCCAGCATTTT. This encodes CASSLSRTGGLLSNQPQHF.

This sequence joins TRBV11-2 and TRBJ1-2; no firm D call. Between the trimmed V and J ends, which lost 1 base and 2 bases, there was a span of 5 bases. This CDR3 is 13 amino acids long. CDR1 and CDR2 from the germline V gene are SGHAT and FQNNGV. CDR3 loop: CASSLGRNYGYTF. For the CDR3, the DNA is TGTGCCAGCAGCTTAGGGCGGAACTATGGCTACACCTTC.

The CDR3 reads CASRNREPTGELFF. The CDR3 DNA reads TGCGCCAGCAGGAACAGGGAACCCACCGGGGAGCTGTTTTTT. The chain joins TRBV5-1 to TRBJ2-2; a possible D gene is TRBD1 (6 bases). The CDR3 is 14 amino acids. Germline CDR1 SGHRS, CDR2 YFSETQ. The ends were cut back, 5 bases at V and 4 bases at J, with 12 bases in the middle.

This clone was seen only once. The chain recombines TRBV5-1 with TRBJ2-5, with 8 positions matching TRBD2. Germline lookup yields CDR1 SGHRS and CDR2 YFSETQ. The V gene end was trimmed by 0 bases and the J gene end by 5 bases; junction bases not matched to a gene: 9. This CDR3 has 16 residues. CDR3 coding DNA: TGCGCCAGCAGCTTGGCCCCGGGACTAGAGGGGGAGACCCAGTACTTC. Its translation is CASSLAPGLEGETQYF.

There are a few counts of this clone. CDR3 coding DNA: TGTGCCAGCAGCTCCGGGACAGGCAACAATGAGCAGTTCTTC. It encodes CASSSGTGNNEQFF. The chain joins TRBV11-2 to TRBJ2-1; TRBD1 matches 8 bases. With 4 bases clipped from V and 5 bases from J, the junction kept 4 bases outside the gene matches. Germline V gives CDR1 SGHAT, CDR2 FQNNGV. This CDR3 comprises 14 residues.

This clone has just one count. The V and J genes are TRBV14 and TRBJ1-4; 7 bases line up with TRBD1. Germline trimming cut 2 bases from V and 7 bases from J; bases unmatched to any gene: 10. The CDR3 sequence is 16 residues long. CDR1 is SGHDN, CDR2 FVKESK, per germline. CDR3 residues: CASSQLRGGASEKLFF. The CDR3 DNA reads TGTGCCAGCAGCCAACTCCGAGGGGGCGCAAGTGAAAAACTGTTTTTT.

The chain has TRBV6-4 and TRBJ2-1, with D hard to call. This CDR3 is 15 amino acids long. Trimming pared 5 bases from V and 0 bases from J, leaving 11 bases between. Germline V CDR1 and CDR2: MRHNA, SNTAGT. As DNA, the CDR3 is TGTGCCAGCAGTCTAGAGAGAAGCTCCTACAATGAGCAGTTCTTC. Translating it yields CASSLERSSYNEQFF.

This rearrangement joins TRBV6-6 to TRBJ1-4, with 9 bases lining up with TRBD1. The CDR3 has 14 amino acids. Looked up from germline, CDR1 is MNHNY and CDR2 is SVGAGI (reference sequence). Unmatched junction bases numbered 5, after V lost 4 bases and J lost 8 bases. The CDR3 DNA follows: TGTGCCAGCAGTTTCGACAGGGGGGCAGAAAAACTGTTTTTT. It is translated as CASSFDRGAEKLFF.